This TCR beta chain was sequenced during a study of early T cells in non-severe SARS-CoV-2 infection. Study-wide context: Bulk RNA isolated from unsorted whole blood underwent sequencing; chains were not paired.

Ten or more counts support this clonotype. Antigen unknown. The CDR3 is 15 residues long. Germline loops: CDR1 MNHNS, CDR2 SASEGT. The J segment lost 3 bases and the V segment lost 0 bases, leaving 4 bases of the junction unmatched. Unique molecular identifiers tagged individual cDNA molecules. TCRdb re-analysed the 5' RACE reads in MiXCR, keeping a single row per CDR3 protein. The sample contains about 98,000 distinct CDR3 sequences, 13% to 15% of which appear only once. Broader study findings: Matches to VDJdb favored anti-spike CD8 responses and missed private and CD4 specificities.

Sequencing used whole blood. The sequence derives from an adult who was a healthcare worker with PCR-confirmed SARS-CoV-2 infection or an uninfected control (not recorded which). The V gene is TRBV6-1, the J gene TRBJ2-7; 8 bases are shared with TRBD1. CDR3 in DNA: TGTGCCAGCAGTGAAGCCGTGACAGGGGTCTACGAGCAGTACTTC. Encoded protein: CASSEAVTGVYEQYF.